A selection of T cell receptor beta chains follows, all from one sample in a study of shared clonotypes between healthy human individuals. The data were produced by immunoSEQ multiplex PCR, yet TCRdb's version contains in-frame clones alone and is incomplete. The data show around 990,000 clones, roughly 80% seen once. Sequencing used memory CD4+ T cells from PBMCs. The receptor source for this set is a man between 18 and 35 years old in good health. Some clones in this sample may be carry-over from other donors' samples. Both conserved end residues are part of each CDR3. The D gene is left open where the match is weak. Clone sizes are given selectively: once, few, many, or a class where the clone is expanded.

J,D,size,V,CDR3,DNA
TRBJ2-2,-,-,TRBV5-1,CASRDRTGNTGELFF,TGCGCCAGCAGGGACCGGACTGGAAACACCGGGGAGCTGTTTTTT
TRBJ1-3,-,-,TRBV4-2,CASSQPASGRQGNTIYF,TGTGCCAGCAGCCAGCCTGCGTCGGGGCGTCAAGGAAACACCATATATTTT
TRBJ2-6,-,-,TRBV7-9,CASSQARALASGANVLTF,TGTGCCAGCAGCCAGGCGAGGGCCCTGGCGTCTGGGGCCAACGTCCTGACTTTC
TRBJ2-1,-,-,TRBV4-3,CASSQSGTEQFF,TGCGCCAGCAGCCAATCCGGGACAGAGCAGTTCTTC
TRBJ2-6,-,few,TRBV28,CASRRGKEANVLTF,TGTGCCAGCAGGCGGGGAAAGGAGGCCAACGTCCTGACTTTC
TRBJ1-2,-,-,TRBV30,CAWSPPGGRRNGYTF,TGTGCCTGGAGTCCGCCGGGGGGGAGGCGGAATGGCTACACCTTC
TRBJ2-1,TRBD2,-,TRBV5-1,CASSLSSGTYNEQFF,TGCGCCAGCAGCTTGTCTAGCGGGACCTACAATGAGCAGTTCTTC
TRBJ2-2,TRBD2,-,TRBV18,CASSPFGLATGELFF,TGTGCCAGCTCACCTTTTGGACTAGCGACCGGGGAGCTGTTTTTT
TRBJ1-1,TRBD1,-,TRBV7-3,CASRRGTGNTEAFF,TGTGCCAGCCGAAGGGGGACAGGGAACACTGAAGCTTTCTTT
TRBJ1-3,-,-,TRBV28,CASRTAMGVFGNTIYF,TGTGCCAGCAGGACCGCCATGGGTGTTTTCGGAAACACCATATATTTT
TRBJ2-7,TRBD1,-,TRBV6-5,CASSYAQGYEQYF,TGTGCCAGCAGTTACGCACAGGGGTACGAGCAGTACTTC
TRBJ2-7,-,-,TRBV30,CAWSFGGEQYF,TGTGCCTGGAGTTTCGGTGGGGAGCAGTACTTC
TRBJ1-1,-,-,TRBV10-3,CATYEQPGASTEAFF,TGTGCCACCTACGAGCAACCGGGGGCTTCGACTGAAGCTTTCTTT
TRBJ1-1,TRBD1,-,TRBV6-6,CASSRRQGGNTEAFF,TGTGCCAGCAGTCGGAGACAGGGTGGGAACACTGAAGCTTTCTTT
TRBJ1-1,-,-,TRBV28,CASSLTAEAFF,TGTGCCAGCAGTTTAACAGCTGAAGCTTTCTTT
TRBJ2-7,TRBD2,-,TRBV5-4,CASSLAREPYEQYF,TGTGCCAGCAGCTTGGCGCGGGAGCCTTACGAGCAGTACTTC
TRBJ2-1,TRBD2,-,TRBV29-1,CSMSGINNEQFF,TGCAGCATGAGCGGGATTAACAATGAGCAGTTCTTC
TRBJ2-2,-,-,TRBV5-1,CASSLVVVGRGGELFF,TGCGCCAGCAGCTTGGTTGTGGTGGGTCGAGGCGGGGAGCTGTTTTTT
TRBJ2-3,-,-,TRBV6-6,CASITRGSPTDTQYF,TGTGCCAGCATCACTCGAGGGTCCCCCACAGATACGCAGTATTTT
TRBJ1-4,-,-,TRBV6-5,CASSDWGKLFF,TGTGCCAGCAGTGACTGGGGGAAACTGTTTTTT
TRBJ1-5,-,-,TRBV28,CASRRPNQPQHF,TGTGCCAGTCGACGGCCCAATCAGCCCCAGCATTTT
TRBJ2-1,TRBD2,-,TRBV7-2,CASSSIRTSGRGEQFF,TGTGCCAGCAGCTCGATCAGGACTAGCGGGAGAGGGGAGCAGTTCTTC
TRBJ2-1,-,-,TRBV6-1,CASGSDSYNEQFF,TGTGCCAGCGGATCGGACAGCTACAATGAGCAGTTCTTC
TRBJ1-5,-,-,TRBV27,CASSPQRGSYQPQHF,TGTGCCAGCAGCCCCCAAAGGGGGAGCTATCAGCCCCAGCATTTT